This T cell receptor beta chain was found in a study of T cell responses to AZD1222 COVID-19 vaccine. Trimming stripped 4 bases from V and 4 bases from J, with 10 bases between. The CDR3 sequence is 14 residues long. CDR1 is LGHDT, CDR2 YNNKEL, per germline (reference sequence). This clone was counted once. Produced via immunoSEQ multiplex PCR; TCRdb's table is partial and in-frame only. The sample has over 110,000 clones, roughly 89% seen once. The receptor's source is an adult in good health. The source material was peripheral blood, sampled on day 0 of AZD1222 vaccination. The genes are TRBV3-1 (or the pseudogene TRBV3-2) and TRBJ2-2; D is perhaps TRBD1 or TRBD2 (5 bases each). CDR3 region: CASSLRGITGELFF. The CDR3 nucleotides read TGTGCCAGCAGCCTGAGGGGTATCACCGGGGAGCTGTTTTTT.